This T cell receptor (beta chain) was obtained from a study of T cells in women clearing cervical HPV infection (dated by TCRdb to the late 2010s). Background for the entire study: The cases were approximately 25 women with histologically confirmed HPV16-related CIN3 or worse, and 2 of these cases were invasive cancers. Since HLA typing was available for only a few women, HLA type could not be ruled out as a confounder. Five blinded duplicates per group were added as quality controls, so that approximately 60 samples were obtained: around 50 participants and around 10 replicates. Nested within Costa Rica's Guanacaste HPV Natural History Study, an exploratory proof-of-principle case-control study compared TCR repertoires across cervical HPV16 outcomes. Among cases, blood sampling occurred a median of about 150 days after lesion detection, with an interquartile range of about 85 to 200 days. The approximately 26 controls were women who cleared a single incident HPV16 infection within 12 months without developing precancer or cancer. The parent cohort enrolled 9,800 or so women aged 18 or older in Guanacaste, Costa Rica, during about 1992 to 1995 and followed them for seven to eight years. Blood from cases was drawn at the visit where the lesion was first identified, while blood from controls was drawn once the infection was no longer detected. Cases had a median age of around 32 years compared with just over 37 for controls, and baseline characteristics showed no significant differences between the groups. Cases and controls were matched on year of sample collection and on age within five years.

What the research found in general, with its limitations: TCR repertoire richness was significantly higher in CIN3+ cases than in controls across sequencing depths, while evenness did not differ. Because of the cross-sectional design, the study could not determine whether the associations came before infection or resulted from infection, and neither effector/memory subsets nor HPV-specific T cells were isolated. Because the number of T cells in each sample was unknown, differences in richness could reflect differing T-cell content rather than repertoire biology. By combining richness with V gene abundances, random forest classifiers separated cases from controls with an estimated AUC of around 0.8. TRBV6-7 relative abundance was lower in cases than in controls (approximately 0.1% versus 0.16%; Bonferroni P = 0.0008).

TCR beta CDR3 regions were amplified by multiplex PCR from an average of roughly 1,300 ng genomic DNA per sample using the immunoSEQ assay. To correct primer bias, the assay used a complete synthetic TCR repertoire to set an amplification baseline. The amplicons were sequenced using the Illumina platform. Per the original workflow: Error correction of the sequences involved clustering with frequency ratios plus a modified nearest-neighbor algorithm, after which the sequences were analyzed in the immunoSEQ Analyzer using IMGT gene definitions. TCR richness and evenness were averaged over 20 rarefaction repeats at each rarefaction depth, excluding samples with fewer sequences than the depth. Wilcoxon rank sum tests with FDR correction were used to compare V, D and J gene relative abundances between the groups. For the blinded duplicates, the intraclass correlation was 95.6% for TCR richness and averaged 76.4% across more than 60 gene segments. The table comes from immuneACCESS by way of TCRdb, which keeps in-frame sequences with V and J called. Part of the clones is missing from these tables; in studies checked, under half for an unresolved V gene and the rest for unknown reasons. V, J and clone size derive from that table, while D and trimming were established from the DNA sequence. The sample table includes 20,000 to 25,000 clones. The ten largest clones take up over 7.5% of the sample.

To note about this clone: Its cognate antigen has yet to be identified. The read ends 3 residues early relative to the CDR3; the germline J gene fills the gap.

V is pared back by 0 bases and J by 5 bases, with 13 bases lying between the germline termini. As encoded in the germline V gene, CDR1 is SGHTA while CDR2 is FQGNSA. Spanning cysteine to phenylalanine, the CDR3 consists of 16 amino acids. Part of the CDR3 DNA is given, 39 bases translated from base 1. Every participant had a single incident cervical HPV16 infection, and prevalent HPV16 infections were excluded. Cervical HPV DNA was detected by MY09/MY11 PCR and genotyped by dot-blot hybridization. Approximately 15 mL of heparinized blood were centrifuged, and the buffy coat was aliquoted, frozen at -30°C, then stored at -80°C. Genomic DNA was extracted from buffy coat specimens using QIAGEN kits.

The sequence links TRBV7-2 to TRBJ2-2; the D call could be TRBD1 or TRBD2, with each sharing 7 bases. Input material: blood buffy coat. This sequence was found in a woman between 18 and 70 years old with a cervical HPV16 infection that either progressed to CIN3+ or cleared (not recorded which). The CDR3 protein is CASSLARQGGTGELFF. The part of the CDR3 DNA that was read is TGTGCCAGCAGCTTAGCTCGACAGGGAGGGACCGGGGAG.